This TCR beta chain was sequenced during a study of blood T cells in healthy people across ages. Across the study: Using template switching, researchers captured about one barcoded beta molecule for each two T cells. Findings and limits, study-wide: A roughly linear age-dependent decrease characterized TCR beta diversity per million T cells. Diversity was estimated from one million T cells, and these estimates were considered underestimates.

In regard to this clonotype: As yet, its antigen is unknown.

For the second PCR, which ran for roughly 6 to 12 cycles, a sample-barcoded 5' primer and a J-beta primer mix were used. Each cDNA molecule was tagged by a template-switch adaptor that had 12 random nucleotides. One entry per CDR3 protein results from TCRdb running MiXCR on the 5' RACE reads. This sample has 1.8 million or so distinct CDR3 sequences, with 39% found just once. The V gene end was trimmed by 6 bases and the J gene end by 1 base; junction bases not matched to a gene: 16. The CDR3 spans 18 residues. CDR1 is SGHRS, CDR2 YFSETQ, per germline. V usage is TRBV5-1 and J usage is TRBJ1-1; TRBD1 aligns across 9 bases. The sequencing input was blood. The sequence derives from a human donor in good health. CDR3 in DNA: TGCGCCAGCATCCCAGGGGGCAACAGGGGGCTGAGGAACACTGAAGCTTTCTTT. Translated: CASIPGGNRGLRNTEAFF.